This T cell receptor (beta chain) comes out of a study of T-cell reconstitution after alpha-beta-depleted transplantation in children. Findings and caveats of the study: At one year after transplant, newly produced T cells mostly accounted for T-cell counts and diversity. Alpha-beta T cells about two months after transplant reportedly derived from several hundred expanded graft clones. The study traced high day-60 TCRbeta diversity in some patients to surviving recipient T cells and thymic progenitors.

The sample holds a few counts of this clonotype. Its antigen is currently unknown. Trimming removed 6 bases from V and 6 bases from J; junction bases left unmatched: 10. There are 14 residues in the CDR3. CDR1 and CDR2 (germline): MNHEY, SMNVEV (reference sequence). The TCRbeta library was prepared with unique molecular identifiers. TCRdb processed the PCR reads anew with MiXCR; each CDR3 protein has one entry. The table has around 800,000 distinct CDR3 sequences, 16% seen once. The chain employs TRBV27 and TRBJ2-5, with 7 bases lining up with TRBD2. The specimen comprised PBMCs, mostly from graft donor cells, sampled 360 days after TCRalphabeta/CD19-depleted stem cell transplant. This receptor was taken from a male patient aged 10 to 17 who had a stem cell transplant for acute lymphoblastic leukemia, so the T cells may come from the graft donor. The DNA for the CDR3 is TGTGCCAGCAGCTCTCTTGGGGGGGAGAAGACCCAGTACTTC. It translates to CASSSLGGEKTQYF.